This T cell receptor beta chain was captured by sequencing in a study of OX40 agonist ivuxolimab in advanced cancers. Study results and limitations: At 0.1 to 3.0 mg/kg and by week 6, CD4+ and CD8+ T cells in the blood had expanded clonally.

This CDR3 is 19 amino acids long. The table came from immunoSEQ multiplex PCR; TCRdb's copy has only in-frame clones and leaves some out. This table holds tens of thousands of clones, roughly nine tenths found once. On this clone itself: No antigen is known for it.

This TCR was sampled from an adult with an advanced solid tumor such as melanoma, head and neck, liver or kidney cancer. The chain employs TRBV21-1 and TRBJ2-7; the DNA was not compared with TRBD2, the D call given in the table. TRBV21-1 is a pseudogene. This sample comprised CD4+ or CD8+ T cells sorted from blood, obtained in a trial of the OX40 agonist ivuxolimab. This CDR3 reads CASSRNLEKPGLFSYEQYF. In DNA, the CDR3 is TGTGCCAGCAGTCGCAACCTAGAAAAGCCGGGACTATTTTCCTACGAGCAGTACTTC.